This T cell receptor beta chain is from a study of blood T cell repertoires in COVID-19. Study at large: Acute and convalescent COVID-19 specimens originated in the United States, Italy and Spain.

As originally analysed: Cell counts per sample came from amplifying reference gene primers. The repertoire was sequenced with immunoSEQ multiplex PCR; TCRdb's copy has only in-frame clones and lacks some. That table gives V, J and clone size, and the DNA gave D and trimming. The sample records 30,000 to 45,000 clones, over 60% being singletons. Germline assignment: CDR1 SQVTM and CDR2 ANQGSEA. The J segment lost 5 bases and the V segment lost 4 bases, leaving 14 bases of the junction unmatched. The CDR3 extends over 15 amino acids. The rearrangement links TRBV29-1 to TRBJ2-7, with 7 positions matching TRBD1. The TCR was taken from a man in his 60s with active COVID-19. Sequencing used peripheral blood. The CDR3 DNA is TGCAGCGTTGTACGTAAGAGGGGGCCCTTGGACGAGCAGTACTTC. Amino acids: CSVVRKRGPLDEQYF.